The present entry profiles one TCR beta chain with its context. CDR3 size: 19 residues. Trimming took 2 bases from V and 0 from J; bases not matched to a gene: 13. The germline V gene has CDR1 ENHRY and CDR2 SYGVKD. Libraries were prepared by immunoSEQ multiplex PCR; TCRdb keeps only in-frame clonotypes and omits some of them. The sample includes fewer than 400,000 clones, 85% to 95% of them seen just once. The data stem from a study of blood T cell repertoires in COVID-19. The wider study: Spain, Italy and the United States supplied samples that represented acute and convalescent COVID-19.

Participants' reported clinical history set cohort assignment. The sequencing sample was made of PBMCs or T cells enriched from blood (not recorded which). The receptor was derived from a woman aged 30 to 39 who had been exposed to COVID-19. The chain recombines TRBV10-3 with TRBJ1-3, with 7 bases fitting TRBD1. The CDR3 nucleotides are TGTGCCATCAGTGAGAGGGCGCGGGGACAGCCAGTCTCTGGAAACACCATATATTTT. Its translation is CAISERARGQPVSGNTIYF.